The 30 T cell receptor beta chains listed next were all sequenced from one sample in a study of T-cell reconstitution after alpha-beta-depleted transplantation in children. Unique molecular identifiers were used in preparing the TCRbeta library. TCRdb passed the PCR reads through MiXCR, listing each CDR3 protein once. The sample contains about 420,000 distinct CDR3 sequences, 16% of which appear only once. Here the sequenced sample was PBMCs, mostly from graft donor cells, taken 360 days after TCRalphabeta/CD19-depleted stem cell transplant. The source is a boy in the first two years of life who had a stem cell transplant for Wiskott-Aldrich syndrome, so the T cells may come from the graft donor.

This chain's CDR3 is CASSYSAGQGVLPSGNTIYF. CDR3 sequence (DNA): TGTGCCAGCAGTTACTCAGCTGGGCAGGGGGTCCTCCCCTCTGGAAACACCATATATTTT. V is TRBV6-2 or TRBV6-3 and J is TRBJ1-3; 7 nucleotides align to TRBD1. There are 20 residues in the CDR3. Germline V lookup: CDR1 MNHEY, CDR2 SVGEGT. V gave up 0 bases and J gave up 0 bases; unmatched junction bases: 14.

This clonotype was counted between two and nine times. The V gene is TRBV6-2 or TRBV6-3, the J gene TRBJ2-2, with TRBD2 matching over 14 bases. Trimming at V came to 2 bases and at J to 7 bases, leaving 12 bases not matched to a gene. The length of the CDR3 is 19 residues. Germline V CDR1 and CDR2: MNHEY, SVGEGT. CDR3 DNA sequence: TGTGCCAGCAGTTACCACCAGCTGGGACTAGCGGGAGAGGTCGGGGAGCTGTTTTTT. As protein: CASSYHQLGLAGEVGELFF.

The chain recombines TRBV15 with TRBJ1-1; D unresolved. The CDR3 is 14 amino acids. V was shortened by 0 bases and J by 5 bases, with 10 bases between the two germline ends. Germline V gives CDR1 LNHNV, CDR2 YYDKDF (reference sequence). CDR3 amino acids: CATSRDRSSTEAFF. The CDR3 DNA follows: TGTGCCACCAGCAGAGATAGGAGTAGTACTGAAGCTTTCTTT.

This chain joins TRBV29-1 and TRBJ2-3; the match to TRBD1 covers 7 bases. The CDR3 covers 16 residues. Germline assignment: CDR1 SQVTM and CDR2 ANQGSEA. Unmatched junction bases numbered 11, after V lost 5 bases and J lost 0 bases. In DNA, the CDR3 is TGCAGCGTTCGGGGACAGAATTTTTCTAGCACAGATACGCAGTATTTT. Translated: CSVRGQNFSSTDTQYF.

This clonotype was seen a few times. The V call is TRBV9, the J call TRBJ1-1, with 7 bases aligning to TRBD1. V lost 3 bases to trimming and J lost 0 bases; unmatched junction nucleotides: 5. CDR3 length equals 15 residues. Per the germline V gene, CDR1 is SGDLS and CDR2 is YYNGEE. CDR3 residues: CASSATGQLNTEAFF. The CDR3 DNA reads TGTGCCAGCAGCGCCACGGGACAGCTGAACACTGAAGCTTTCTTT.

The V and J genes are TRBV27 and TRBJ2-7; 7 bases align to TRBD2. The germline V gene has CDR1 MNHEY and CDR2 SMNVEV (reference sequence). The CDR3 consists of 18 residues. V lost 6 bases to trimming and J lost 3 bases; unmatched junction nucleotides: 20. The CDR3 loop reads CASSELFLSRGGGYEQYF. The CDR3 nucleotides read TGTGCCAGCAGCGAACTATTCCTGAGTCGTGGCGGGGGCTACGAGCAGTACTTC.

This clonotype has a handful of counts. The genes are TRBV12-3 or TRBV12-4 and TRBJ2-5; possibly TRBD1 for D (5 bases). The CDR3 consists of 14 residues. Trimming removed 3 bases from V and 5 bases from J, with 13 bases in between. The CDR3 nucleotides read TGTGCCAGCAGTTTGTATAGCAGGGCTGAGACCCAGTACTTC. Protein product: CASSLYSRAETQYF.

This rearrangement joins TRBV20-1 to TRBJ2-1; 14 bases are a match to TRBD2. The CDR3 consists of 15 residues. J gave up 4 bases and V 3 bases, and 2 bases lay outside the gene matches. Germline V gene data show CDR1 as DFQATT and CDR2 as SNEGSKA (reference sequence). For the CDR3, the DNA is TGCAGTGCTAGCGGGACTAGCGGGAGTTACAATGAGCAGTTCTTC. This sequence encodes CSASGTSGSYNEQFF.

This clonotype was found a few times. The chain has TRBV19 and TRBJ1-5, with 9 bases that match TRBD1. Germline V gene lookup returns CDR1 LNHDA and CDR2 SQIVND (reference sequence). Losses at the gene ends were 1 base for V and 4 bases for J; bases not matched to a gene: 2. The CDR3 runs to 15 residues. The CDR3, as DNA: TGTGCCAGTAGTATAGCCGGGACAGGGAATCAGCCCCAGCATTTT. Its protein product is CASSIAGTGNQPQHF.

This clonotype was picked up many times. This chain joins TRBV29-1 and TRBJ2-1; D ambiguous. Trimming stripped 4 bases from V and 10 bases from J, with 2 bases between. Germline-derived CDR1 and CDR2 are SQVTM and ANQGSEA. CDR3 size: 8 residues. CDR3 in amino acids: CSVGEQFF. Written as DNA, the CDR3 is TGCAGCGTTGGGGAGCAGTTCTTC.

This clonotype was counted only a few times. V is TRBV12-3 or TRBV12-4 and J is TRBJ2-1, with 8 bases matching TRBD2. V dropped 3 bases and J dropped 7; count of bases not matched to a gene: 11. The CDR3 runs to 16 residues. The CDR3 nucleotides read TGTGCCAGCAGTTTCCTAGCGGGCACAGGAGGGAATGAGCAGTTCTTC. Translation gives CASSFLAGTGGNEQFF.

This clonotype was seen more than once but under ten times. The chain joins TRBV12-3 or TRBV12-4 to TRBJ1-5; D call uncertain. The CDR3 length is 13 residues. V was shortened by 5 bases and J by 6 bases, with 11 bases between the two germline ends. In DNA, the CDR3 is TGTGCCAGCAGTCCTAAGAGAATTCAGCCCCAGCATTTT. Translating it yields CASSPKRIQPQHF.

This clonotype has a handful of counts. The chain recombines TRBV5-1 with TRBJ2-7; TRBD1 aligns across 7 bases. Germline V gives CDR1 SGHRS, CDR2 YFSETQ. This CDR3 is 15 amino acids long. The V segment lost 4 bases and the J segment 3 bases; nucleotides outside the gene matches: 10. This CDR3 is CASSHVGQKFYEQYF. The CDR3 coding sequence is TGCGCCAGCAGCCACGTGGGACAGAAGTTCTACGAGCAGTACTTC.

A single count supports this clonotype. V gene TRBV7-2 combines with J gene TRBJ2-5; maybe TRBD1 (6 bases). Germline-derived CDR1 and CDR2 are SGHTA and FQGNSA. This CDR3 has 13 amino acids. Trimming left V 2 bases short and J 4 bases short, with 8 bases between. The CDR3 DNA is TGTGCCAGCAGCTTAACAGGGATAGAGACCCAGTACTTC. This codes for CASSLTGIETQYF.

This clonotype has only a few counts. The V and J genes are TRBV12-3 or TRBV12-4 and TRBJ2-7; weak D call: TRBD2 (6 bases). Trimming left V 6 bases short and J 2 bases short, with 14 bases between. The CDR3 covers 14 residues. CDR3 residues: CASSRTGLPYEQYF. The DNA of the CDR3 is TGTGCCAGCAGCCGGACGGGACTTCCCTACGAGCAGTACTTC.

The CDR3 nucleotides read TGCAGTGCCCGGACTAGCGGGAGGAGGAGAGATACGCAGTATTTT. Its translation: CSARTSGRRRDTQYF. The chain links TRBV20-1 to TRBJ2-3; 14 positions agree with TRBD2. The germline V gene has CDR1 DFQATT and CDR2 SNEGSKA (reference sequence). V was clipped by 6 bases and J by 5 bases; unmatched bases: 7. The CDR3 sequence is 15 residues long.

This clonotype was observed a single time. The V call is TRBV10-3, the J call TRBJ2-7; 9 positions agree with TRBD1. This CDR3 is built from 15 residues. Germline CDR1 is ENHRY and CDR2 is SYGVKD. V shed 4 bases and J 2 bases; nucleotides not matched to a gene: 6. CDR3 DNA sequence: TGTGCCATCAGTGGGGGACAGGGAAGCCCCTACGAGCAGTACTTC. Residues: CAISGGQGSPYEQYF.

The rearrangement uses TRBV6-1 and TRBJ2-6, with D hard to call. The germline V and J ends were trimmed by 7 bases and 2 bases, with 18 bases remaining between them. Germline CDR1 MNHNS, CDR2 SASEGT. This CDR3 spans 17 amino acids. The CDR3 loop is CASTPYRKGTGANVLTF. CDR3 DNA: TGTGCCAGCACCCCTTATCGAAAAGGAACTGGGGCCAACGTCCTGACTTTC.

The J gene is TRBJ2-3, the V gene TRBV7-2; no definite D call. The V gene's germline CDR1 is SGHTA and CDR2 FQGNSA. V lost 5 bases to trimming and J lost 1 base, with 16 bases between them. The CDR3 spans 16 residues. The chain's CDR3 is CASSARIRYGTDTQYF. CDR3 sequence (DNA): TGTGCCAGCAGCGCCCGTATCCGGTACGGCACAGATACGCAGTATTTT.

The CDR3 nucleotides read TGTGCCAGCAACTTTGCCAGGAAAGAGACCCAGTACTTC. Its protein product is CASNFARKETQYF. The rearrangement uses TRBV2 and TRBJ2-5; D is ambiguous. The germline gives CDR1 SNHLY, CDR2 FYNNEI. With 7 bases removed from V and 3 bases from J, the gap between germline ends came to 12 bases. This CDR3 has 13 amino acids.

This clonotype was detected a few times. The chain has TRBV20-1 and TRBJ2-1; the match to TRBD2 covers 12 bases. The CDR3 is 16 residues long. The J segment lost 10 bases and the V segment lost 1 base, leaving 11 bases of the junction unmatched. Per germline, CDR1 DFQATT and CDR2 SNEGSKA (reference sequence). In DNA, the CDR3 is TGCAGTGCTAGAGGGTTGACTAGCGGGGGCCCCTGGGAGCAGTTCTTC. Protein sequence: CSARGLTSGGPWEQFF.

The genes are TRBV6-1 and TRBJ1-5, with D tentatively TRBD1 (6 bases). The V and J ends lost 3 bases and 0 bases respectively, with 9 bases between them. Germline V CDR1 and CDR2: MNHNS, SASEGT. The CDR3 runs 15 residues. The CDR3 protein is CASSETGYSNQPQHF. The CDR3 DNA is TGTGCCAGCAGTGAGACAGGATATAGCAATCAGCCCCAGCATTTT.

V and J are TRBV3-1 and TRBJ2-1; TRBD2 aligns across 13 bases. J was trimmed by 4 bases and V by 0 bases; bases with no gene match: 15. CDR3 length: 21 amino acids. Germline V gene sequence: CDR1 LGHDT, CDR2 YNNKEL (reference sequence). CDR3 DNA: TGTGCCAGCAGCCAAGAAGAGGGTTTCCGCCCACTAGCGGGGGGGTACAATGAGCAGTTCTTC. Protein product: CASSQEEGFRPLAGGYNEQFF.

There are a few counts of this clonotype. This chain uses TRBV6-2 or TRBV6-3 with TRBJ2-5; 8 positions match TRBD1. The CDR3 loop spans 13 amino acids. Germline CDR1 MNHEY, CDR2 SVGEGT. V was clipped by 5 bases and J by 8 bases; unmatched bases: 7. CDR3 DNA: TGTGCCAGCAGTCGGACAGGGCCCCTAACCCAGTACTTC. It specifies CASSRTGPLTQYF.

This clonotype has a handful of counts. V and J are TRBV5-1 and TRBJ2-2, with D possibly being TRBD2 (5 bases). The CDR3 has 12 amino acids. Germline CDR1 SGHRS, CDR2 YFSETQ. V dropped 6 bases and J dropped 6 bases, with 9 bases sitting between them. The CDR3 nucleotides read TGCGCCAGCAATGAGCGGCCCGGGGAGCTGTTTTTT. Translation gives CASNERPGELFF.

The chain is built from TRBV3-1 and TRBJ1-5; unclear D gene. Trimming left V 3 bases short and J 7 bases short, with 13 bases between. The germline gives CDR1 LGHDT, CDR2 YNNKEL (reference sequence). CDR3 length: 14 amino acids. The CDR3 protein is CASSQIPGGQPQHF. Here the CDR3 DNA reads TGTGCCAGCAGCCAGATTCCGGGAGGACAGCCCCAGCATTTT.

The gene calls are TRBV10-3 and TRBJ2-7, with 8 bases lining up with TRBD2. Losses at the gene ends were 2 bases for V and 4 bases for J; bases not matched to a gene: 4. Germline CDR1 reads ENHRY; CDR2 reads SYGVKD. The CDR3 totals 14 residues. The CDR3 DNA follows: TGTGCCATCAGTGAGCAGCGGGGGTCATACGAGCAGTACTTC. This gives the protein CAISEQRGSYEQYF.

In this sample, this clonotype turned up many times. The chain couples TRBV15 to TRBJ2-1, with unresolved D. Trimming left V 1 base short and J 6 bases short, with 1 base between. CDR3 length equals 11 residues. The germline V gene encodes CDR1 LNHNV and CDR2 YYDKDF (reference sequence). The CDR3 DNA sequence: TGTGCCACCAGCAGAGGCAATGAGCAGTTCTTC. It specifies CATSRGNEQFF.

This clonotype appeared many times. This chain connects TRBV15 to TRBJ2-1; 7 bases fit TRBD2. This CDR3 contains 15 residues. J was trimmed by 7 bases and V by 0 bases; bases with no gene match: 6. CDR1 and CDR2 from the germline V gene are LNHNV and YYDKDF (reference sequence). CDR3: CATSRDRGGFNEQFF. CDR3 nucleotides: TGTGCCACCAGCAGAGATCGGGGAGGGTTTAATGAGCAGTTCTTC.

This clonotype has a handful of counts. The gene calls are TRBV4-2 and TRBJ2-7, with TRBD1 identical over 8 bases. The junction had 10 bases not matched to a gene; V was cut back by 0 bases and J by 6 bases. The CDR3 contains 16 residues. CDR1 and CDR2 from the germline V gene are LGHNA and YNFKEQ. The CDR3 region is CASSQDKNRGRSEQYF. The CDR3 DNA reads TGTGCCAGCAGCCAAGATAAAAACAGGGGGAGGAGCGAGCAGTACTTC.